This TCR beta chain was captured by sequencing in a study of Graves' ophthalmopathy and Graves' hyperthyroidism. Overall study context: Peripheral blood was collected at initial diagnosis, before any treatment.

RNA transcripts provided the template for amplifying TCR beta CDR3 regions. HTBI primers were employed in first-round RT-PCR, then a second-round multiplex PCR followed. TCRdb redid the calling of the multiplex PCR reads with MiXCR, one entry per CDR3 protein. Here the sample spans 350,000 to 400,000 distinct CDR3 sequences, about 17% being singletons. Study-level results: For predicting ophthalmopathy progression, the model had about 64% sensitivity and under 85% specificity. Most clonotypes expanded in thyroid above 0.001 frequency were present in blood too.

This clonotype was counted ten times or more. The antigen is not known. J lost 2 bases, V lost 3 bases, and 4 bases had no gene match. The CDR3 contains 14 residues. CDR1 is DFQATT and CDR2 is SNEGSKA in the germline V gene (reference sequence). Input material: peripheral blood. The receptor comes from a woman in her late teens or twenties with Graves' ophthalmopathy. The J gene is TRBJ1-5, the V gene TRBV20-1, with TRBD1 matching over 7 bases. CDR3 bases: TGCAGTGCTAGGAAGGGGGCAGGCAATCAGCCCCAGCATTTT. Translation gives CSARKGAGNQPQHF.